The source of this T cell receptor (beta chain) is a study of T cell changes during pregnancy in multiple sclerosis. The CDR3 loop spans 16 amino acids. The V gene's germline CDR1 is LGHNA and CDR2 YNFKEQ. The junction had 6 bases not matched to a gene; V was cut back by 4 bases and J by 3 bases. The repertoire was sequenced with immunoSEQ multiplex PCR; TCRdb's copy has only in-frame clones and lacks some. The repertoire holds roughly 49,000 clones, with roughly 90% as singletons. J is TRBJ2-1 and V is TRBV4-2; 10 bases agree with TRBD2. Sequencing used peripheral blood, obtained in the first trimester of pregnancy. The sequence came from a female donor in good health, enrolled as a control in a pregnancy study. DNA of the CDR3: TGTGCCAGCAGCCCAGAGCGGGGGGGGCACTACAATGAGCAGTTCTTC. Translated, it gives CASSPERGGHYNEQFF.